This TCR beta chain was sequenced for a study of T cells in Graves' hyperthyroidism and ophthalmopathy. Points from the study as a whole: Most thyroid clonotypes that were expanded above 0.001 also turned up in blood.

V shed 8 bases and J 2 bases; nucleotides not matched to a gene: 10. Germline-derived CDR1 and CDR2 are MDHEN and SYDVKM. The CDR3 is 15 residues long. What was amplified from RNA transcripts were TCR beta CDR3 regions. With the HTBI primer set, the TCR CDR3 went through a first round of RT-PCR. TCRdb redid the calling of the multiplex PCR reads with MiXCR, one entry per CDR3 protein. The sample has approximately 250,000 distinct CDR3 sequences; approximately 24% are singletons. This clonotype was detected ten times or more. The antigen is unknown. This TCR derives from a woman aged 40 to 50 with Graves' ophthalmopathy. This chain connects TRBV28 to TRBJ2-5; TRBD2 matches 8 bases. The sample was blood. The CDR3 loop reads CASRTAGVGQETQYF. The CDR3, as DNA: TGTGCCAGCCGGACAGCGGGAGTGGGACAAGAGACCCAGTACTTC.